The 3 T cell receptor beta chains below come from one sample, sequenced in a study of response to subunit inactivated influenza vaccine. TCRdb reanalysed the RT-PCR reads using MiXCR and keeps one entry per CDR3 protein. The repertoire includes a few hundred thousand distinct CDR3 sequences, around 15% of them detected once, and around 10% sits in the top ten. The sequencing here drew on PBMCs from blood, taken roughly 13 days after vaccination. The receptors were gathered from a man over 45 who received an inactivated influenza vaccine.

This chain joins TRBV7-3 and TRBJ2-1, with 9 bases aligning to TRBD2. The CDR3 sequence is 15 residues long. Unmatched junction bases numbered 2, after V lost 1 base and J lost 4 bases. Germline-derived CDR1 and CDR2 are SGHTA and FQGTGA. CDR3 in amino acids: CASSLNAGGYNEQFF. Here the CDR3 DNA reads TGTGCCAGCAGCTTAAATGCGGGAGGGTACAATGAGCAGTTCTTC.

A few counts support this clonotype. The rearrangement uses TRBV4-1 and TRBJ2-1; tentatively, D is TRBD2 (5 bases). Germline CDR1 MGHRA, CDR2 YSYEKL. The ends were cut back, 6 bases at V and 8 bases at J, with 17 bases in the middle. The CDR3 runs 14 residues. The CDR3 here is CASSPSRLAYEQFF. The CDR3 DNA reads as TGCGCCAGCAGTCCCTCCCGTCTAGCCTATGAGCAGTTCTTC.

In this sample, this clonotype turned up a few times. This chain connects TRBV7-2 to TRBJ2-1; TRBD2 matches at 10 bases. Germline CDR1 and CDR2: SGHTA and FQGNSA. The trim removed 3 bases at V and 7 bases at J, leaving 6 bases unmatched. This CDR3 is 15 amino acids long. DNA of the CDR3: TGTGCCAGCAGCTTTTTCCCTAGCGGGGGAAATGAGCAGTTCTTC. The encoded protein is CASSFFPSGGNEQFF.